The 22 T cell receptor beta chains given below trace back to one sample, sequenced in a study of blood T cell repertoires in COVID-19. Data came from immunoSEQ multiplex PCR; TCRdb stores just in-frame clones and leaves some out. Of about 530,000 clones in the sample, roughly nine tenths were seen once. Specimen: peripheral blood. These TCRs come from a woman between 50 and 59 years old with COVID-19, enrolled during active disease.

The J gene is TRBJ2-5, the V gene TRBV27, with TRBD1 identical over 7 bases. The CDR3 is made up of 13 amino acids. Trimming removed 6 bases from V and 2 bases from J; junction bases left unmatched: 3. Looked up from germline, CDR1 is MNHEY and CDR2 is SMNVEV (reference sequence). The chain's CDR3 is CASRYRGQETQYF. The CDR3 DNA reads TGTGCCAGCAGATACAGGGGACAAGAGACCCAGTACTTC.

The CDR3 DNA follows: TGTGCCAGCAGCCTCCATGGGCCTAATAATTCACCCCTCCACTTT. Its protein is CASSLHGPNNSPLHF. The chain uses TRBV7-2 and TRBJ1-6; no reliable D call. The CDR3 length is 15 residues. Germline-derived CDR1 and CDR2 are SGHTA and FQGNSA. Trimming left V 5 bases short and J 5 bases short, with 13 bases between.

V usage is TRBV6-1 and J usage is TRBJ1-2, with 10 bases identical to TRBD1. The CDR3 consists of 17 residues. Losses at the gene ends were 1 base for V and 6 bases for J; bases not matched to a gene: 11. Germline CDR1 is MNHNS and CDR2 is SASEGT. The CDR3 is CASSEVIGMGTGDGYTF. The CDR3 DNA is TGTGCCAGCAGTGAAGTCATCGGGATGGGGACAGGGGATGGCTACACCTTC.

This chain links TRBV2 with TRBJ1-1; TRBD1 is a possible D gene (6 bases). V was shortened by 3 bases and J by 11 bases, with 10 bases between the two germline ends. This CDR3 has 11 residues. The germline V gene encodes CDR1 SNHLY and CDR2 FYNNEI. DNA for the CDR3: TGTGCCAGCAGTGAGGCCACAGGGGCTTTCTTT. Protein: CASSEATGAFF.

The chain employs TRBV6-1 and TRBJ2-3, with 8 bases aligning to TRBD2. V dropped 3 bases and J dropped 2; count of bases not matched to a gene: 4. The CDR3 sequence is 15 residues long. In germline, CDR1 is MNHNS, CDR2 SASEGT. Here the CDR3 reads CASSDSGVDTDTQYF. DNA for the CDR3: TGTGCCAGCAGTGATAGCGGGGTAGACACAGATACGCAGTATTTT.

The gene calls are TRBV2 and TRBJ2-3; weak D call: TRBD1 (6 bases). CDR1 and CDR2 from the germline V gene are SNHLY and FYNNEI. CDR3 length: 15 amino acids. Trimming removed 7 bases from V and 4 bases from J, with 18 bases in between. CDR3 DNA: TGTGCCAGCACCGCCCCCGAGGGGGAACCAGATACGCAGTATTTT. This translates into CASTAPEGEPDTQYF.

This clone was observed many times. The chain has TRBV29-1 and TRBJ2-5; 9 bases fit TRBD1. Germline assignment: CDR1 SQVTM and CDR2 ANQGSEA. The CDR3 consists of 13 residues. J was trimmed by 5 bases and V by 6 bases; bases with no gene match: 7. DNA for the CDR3: TGCAGCGTCCGGACAGGGGAGGGGGAGACCCAGTACTTC. This gives the protein CSVRTGEGETQYF.

This sequence joins TRBV6-5 and TRBJ1-2; 12 bases are shared with TRBD1. This CDR3 region has 15 residues. CDR1 MNHEY and CDR2 SVGAGI come from the germline V gene. The J segment lost 4 bases and the V segment lost 7 bases, leaving 7 bases of the junction unmatched. As DNA, the CDR3 is TGTGCCAGCACCGTCGGGACAGGGGGCTTCTATGGCTACACCTTC. Translation: CASTVGTGGFYGYTF.

This clone was observed a handful of times. The chain combines TRBV3-1 (or the pseudogene TRBV3-2) with TRBJ1-2; maybe TRBD1 (5 bases). CDR3 size: 12 residues. Per the germline V gene, CDR1 is LGHDT and CDR2 is YNNKEL (reference sequence). Trimming shortened V by 1 base and J by 10 bases, and 10 bases separated the two germline ends. The CDR3 loop is CASSQGNGAYTF. The CDR3 DNA reads TGTGCCAGCAGCCAAGGTAATGGGGCCTACACCTTC.

This sequence joins TRBV5-4 and TRBJ2-2, with unresolved D. The CDR3 runs to 14 residues. Between the trimmed V and J ends, which lost 2 bases and 2 bases, there was a span of 7 bases. Germline assignment: CDR1 SGHNT and CDR2 YYREEE (reference sequence). The CDR3 loop is CASSLTHNTGELFF. Here the CDR3 DNA reads TGTGCCAGCAGCTTAACTCATAACACCGGGGAGCTGTTTTTT.

The genes are TRBV7-2 and TRBJ1-6; the D is unclear. Germline assignment: CDR1 SGHTA and CDR2 FQGNSA. V gave up 5 bases and J gave up 5 bases, with 13 bases separating them. The CDR3 spans 15 residues. CDR3 sequence reads: CASSPTPGDNSPLHF. CDR3 in DNA: TGTGCCAGCAGCCCCACCCCGGGAGATAATTCACCCCTCCACTTT.

Only a few counts were recorded for this clone. The rearrangement uses TRBV5-1 and TRBJ2-5; D is unclear. The CDR3 length is 14 residues. Germline loops: CDR1 SGHRS, CDR2 YFSETQ. Trimming stripped 6 bases from V and 4 bases from J, with 16 bases between. The CDR3 region has the DNA TGCGCCAGCACCGAACTAACCCGCGGAGAGACCCAGTACTTC. Translation: CASTELTRGETQYF. Filled out from reference TRBV5-1 and TRBJ2-5, the complete variable domain reads KAGVTQTPRYLIKTRGQQVTLSCSPISGHRSVSWYQQTPGQGLQFLFEYFSETQRNKGNFPGRFSGRQFSNSRSEMNVSTLELGDSALYLCASTELTRGETQYFGPGTRLLVL.

This clone has a single count. V gene TRBV28 combines with J gene TRBJ2-4, with 7 nucleotides matching TRBD1. V dropped 5 bases and J dropped 7; count of bases not matched to a gene: 8. CDR1 is MDHEN, CDR2 SYDVKM, per germline. The CDR3 spans 14 residues. The CDR3 sequence is CASSQTGYLNIQYF. CDR3 DNA: TGTGCCAGCAGTCAGACAGGGTATTTGAACATTCAGTACTTC.

The gene calls are TRBV30 and TRBJ1-2, with 10 bases matching TRBD1. CDR3 length: 15 residues. Germline lookup yields CDR1 GTSNPN and CDR2 SVGIG (reference sequence). Trimming removed 8 bases from V and 3 bases from J; junction bases left unmatched: 12. The CDR3 loop reads CARTVGQGVYYGYTF. The CDR3 coding sequence is TGTGCCCGAACCGTAGGACAGGGGGTATACTATGGCTACACCTTC.

The chain recombines TRBV12-3 or TRBV12-4 with TRBJ1-6; D gene uncertain. The germline V and J ends were trimmed by 6 bases and 6 bases, with 3 bases remaining between them. The CDR3 spans 11 residues. The CDR3 here is CASSLNSPLHF. CDR3 nucleotide sequence: TGTGCCAGCAGCCTTAATTCACCCCTCCACTTT.

The V gene is TRBV3-1 (or the pseudogene TRBV3-2), the J gene TRBJ2-7; 8 bases are a match to TRBD2. The CDR3 has 16 amino acids. The V segment lost 3 bases and the J segment 2 bases; nucleotides outside the gene matches: 9. Per germline, CDR1 LGHDT and CDR2 YNNKEL (reference sequence). This CDR3 is CASSHPGLAVTYEQYF. The CDR3 DNA reads TGTGCCAGCAGCCACCCCGGACTAGCCGTTACCTACGAGCAGTACTTC.

This rearrangement joins TRBV19 to TRBJ1-3, with 7 bases identical to TRBD1. Trimming cost V 3 bases and J 0 bases; bases outside gene matches: 14. The CDR3 is 19 amino acids. In germline, CDR1 is LNHDA, CDR2 SQIVND (reference sequence). The CDR3 DNA is TGTGCCAGTAGTATGGCTTATCCGGGACAGCCTCTCTCTGGAAACACCATATATTTT. Encoded protein: CASSMAYPGQPLSGNTIYF.

The chain combines TRBV2 with TRBJ2-1; D ambiguous. With 2 bases removed from V and 10 bases from J, the gap between germline ends came to 9 bases. This CDR3 has 12 amino acids. Germline-derived CDR1 and CDR2 are SNHLY and FYNNEI. CDR3 protein: CASSESREEQFF. Written as DNA, the CDR3 is TGTGCCAGCAGTGAAAGTCGAGAGGAGCAGTTCTTC.

About this clone itself: This sample includes further DNA sequences coding for the same CDR3. The CDR3 sequence is CASSPRGEKLFF. The CDR3 DNA reads TGTGCCAGCAGCCCCCGGGGTGAAAAACTGTTTTTT. The gene calls are TRBV2 and TRBJ1-4; D call uncertain. Germline V gene sequence: CDR1 SNHLY, CDR2 FYNNEI. Trimming removed 6 bases from V and 7 bases from J, with 9 bases in between. This CDR3 spans 12 amino acids.

The chain couples TRBV6-6 to TRBJ1-1, with 11 bases identical to TRBD1. Unmatched junction bases numbered 7, after V lost 0 bases and J lost 7 bases. The CDR3 runs 16 residues. Germline V gives CDR1 MNHNY, CDR2 SVGAGI (reference sequence). CDR3 sequence (DNA): TGTGCCAGCAGTTACTCTCAAAGGACAGGGGGCATTGAAGCTTTCTTT. Translating gives CASSYSQRTGGIEAFF.

This clone occurred once. A read error may account for a junction end that differs from germline. The CDR3 nucleotides read TGTGCCAGCAATGAACTAGCGGGGGGGCCAAATGAGCAGTTCTTC. Amino acids: CASNELAGGPNEQFF. The rearrangement joins TRBV6-1 to TRBJ2-1, with 13 bases lining up with TRBD2. The CDR3 runs to 15 residues. Germline V gives CDR1 MNHNS, CDR2 SASEGT.

This clone was counted a single time. This chain joins TRBV5-1 and TRBJ1-1, with TRBD1 matching 7 bases. This CDR3 contains 14 residues. CDR1 and CDR2 from the germline V gene are SGHRS and YFSETQ. Trimming cost V 2 bases and J 3 bases; bases outside gene matches: 4. The CDR3 DNA reads TGCGCCAGCAGCTTCACAGGGGCCGACACTGAAGCTTTCTTT. Amino acid sequence: CASSFTGADTEAFF.